The T cell receptor (beta chain) under discussion was sequenced for a study of blood T cell repertoires in COVID-19. Participants spanned ages about 18 to 90 years and resided in 20 to 30 US areas. V was pared by 7 bases and J by 7 bases, with 12 bases between. The CDR3 is 12 amino acids. Germline-derived CDR1 and CDR2 are SGHRS and YFSETQ. As handled by the study authors: Reference gene primer amplification yielded estimated nucleated cell counts. The table came from immunoSEQ multiplex PCR; TCRdb's copy has only in-frame clones and leaves some out. The V and J calls and clone size come from that table; D and trimming were worked out from the DNA. The table has 150,000 or so clones, more than 75% seen once.

The rearrangement joins TRBV5-1 to TRBJ2-1, with D possibly TRBD2 on 5 matching bases. The clonotype comes from a woman in her 30s with acute COVID-19. The sequencing sample was made of PBMCs or T cells enriched from blood (not recorded which). DNA of the CDR3: TGCGCCAGCCGGGGAGCTGATAATGAGCAGTTCTTC. Protein: CASRGADNEQFF.